The text below deals with one T cell receptor (beta chain). This entry is derived from a study of blood T cell repertoires in COVID-19. Study-wide background: Sites across the United States, Italy and Spain contributed samples from acute and convalescent COVID-19. T cells, B-cell-depleted T cells, or PBMCs supplied cDNA or gDNA.

The ends were cut back, 6 bases at V and 6 bases at J, with 18 bases in the middle. Germline assignment: CDR1 MNHEY and CDR2 SVGEGT. This CDR3 is 15 amino acids long. The table came from immunoSEQ multiplex PCR; TCRdb's copy has only in-frame clones and leaves some out. The sample lists more than 85,000 clones, around 85% occurring once. This TCR was recovered from a man at least 80 years old with acute or convalescent COVID-19. Sequenced material: peripheral blood. The chain couples TRBV6-2 or TRBV6-3 to TRBJ1-5, with D maybe TRBD1 (5 bases). The CDR3 coding sequence is TGTGCCAGCAGCGAGCAGCGGCAGGGAGGTCAGCCCCAGCATTTT. It is translated as CASSEQRQGGQPQHF.